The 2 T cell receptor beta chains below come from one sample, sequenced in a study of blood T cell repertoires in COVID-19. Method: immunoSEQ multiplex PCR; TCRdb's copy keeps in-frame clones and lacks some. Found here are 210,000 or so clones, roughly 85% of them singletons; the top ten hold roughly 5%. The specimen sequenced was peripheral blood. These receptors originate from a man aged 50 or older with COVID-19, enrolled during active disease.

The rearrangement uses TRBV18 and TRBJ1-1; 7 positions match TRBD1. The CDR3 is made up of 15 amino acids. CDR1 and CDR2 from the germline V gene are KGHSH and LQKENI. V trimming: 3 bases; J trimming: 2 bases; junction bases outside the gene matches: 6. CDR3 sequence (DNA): TGTGCCAGCTCACCCCCGGGACAGCCAAACACTGAAGCTTTCTTT. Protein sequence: CASSPPGQPNTEAFF.

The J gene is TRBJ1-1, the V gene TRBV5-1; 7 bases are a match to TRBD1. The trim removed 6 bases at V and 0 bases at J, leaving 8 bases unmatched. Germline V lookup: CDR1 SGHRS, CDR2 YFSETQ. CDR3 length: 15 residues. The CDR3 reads CASTTDRTMNTEAFF. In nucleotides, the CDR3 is TGCGCCAGCACCACGGACAGGACTATGAACACTGAAGCTTTCTTT.